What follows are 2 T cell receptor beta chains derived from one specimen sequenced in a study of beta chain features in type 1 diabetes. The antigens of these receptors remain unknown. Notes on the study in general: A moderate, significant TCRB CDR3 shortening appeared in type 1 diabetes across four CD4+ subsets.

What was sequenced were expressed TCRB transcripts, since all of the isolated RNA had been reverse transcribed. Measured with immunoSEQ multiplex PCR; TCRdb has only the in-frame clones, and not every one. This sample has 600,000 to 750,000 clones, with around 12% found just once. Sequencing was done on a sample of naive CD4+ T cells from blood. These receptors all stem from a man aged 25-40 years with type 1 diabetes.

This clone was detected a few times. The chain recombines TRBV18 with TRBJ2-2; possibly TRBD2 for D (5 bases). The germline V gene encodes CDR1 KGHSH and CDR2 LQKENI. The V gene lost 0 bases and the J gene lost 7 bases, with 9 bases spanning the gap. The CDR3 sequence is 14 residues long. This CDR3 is CASSPPSGNGELFF. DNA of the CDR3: TGTGCCAGCTCACCACCATCGGGGAACGGGGAGCTGTTTTTT.

CDR3 sequence reads: CASSLDIAGGYYEQYF. The CDR3 DNA sequence: TGCGCCAGCAGCTTGGATATAGCGGGGGGTTACTACGAGCAGTACTTC. The V call is TRBV5-1, the J call TRBJ2-7, with 10 positions matching TRBD2. Trimming cost V 0 bases and J 3 bases; bases outside gene matches: 6. Germline V gene data show CDR1 as SGHRS and CDR2 as YFSETQ. This CDR3 comprises 16 residues. The variable domain in full, completed from reference TRBV5-1 and TRBJ2-7, reads KAGVTQTPRYLIKTRGQQVTLSCSPISGHRSVSWYQQTPGQGLQFLFEYFSETQRNKGNFPGRFSGRQFSNSRSEMNVSTLELGDSALYLCASSLDIAGGYYEQYFGPGTRLTVT.